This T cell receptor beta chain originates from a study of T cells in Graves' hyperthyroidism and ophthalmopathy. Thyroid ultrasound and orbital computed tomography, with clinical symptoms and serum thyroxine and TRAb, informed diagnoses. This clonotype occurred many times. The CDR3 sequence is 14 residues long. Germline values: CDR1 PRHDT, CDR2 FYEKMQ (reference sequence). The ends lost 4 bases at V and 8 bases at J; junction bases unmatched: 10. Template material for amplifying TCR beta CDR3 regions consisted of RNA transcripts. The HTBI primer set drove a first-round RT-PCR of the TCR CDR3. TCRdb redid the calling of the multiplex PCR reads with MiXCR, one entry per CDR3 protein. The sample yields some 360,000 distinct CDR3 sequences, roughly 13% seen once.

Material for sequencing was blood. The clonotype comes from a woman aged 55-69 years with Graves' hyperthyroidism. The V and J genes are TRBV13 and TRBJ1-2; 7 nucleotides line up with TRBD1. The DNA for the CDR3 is TGTGCCAGCAGCTCAGGACAGGCCTCGCTCGGCTACACCTTC. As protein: CASSSGQASLGYTF.